A selection of T cell receptor beta chains follows, all from one sample in a study of cytomegalovirus exposure and HLA in healthy donors. Data came from immunoSEQ multiplex PCR; TCRdb stores just in-frame clones and leaves some out. The sample carries 180,000 or so clones, more than 60% recorded once. The sample comprised PBMCs. Receptors were obtained from a human donor in good health. The CDR3 runs from the conserved cysteine through the conserved F or W. The order of the fields is CDR3 protein, CDR3 DNA, CDR3 length, V gene, J gene, D gene, clone size. D genes are given only for firm matches. Only part of the rows carry a size: once, few, many, or a class if the clone is expanded.

CDR3 protein: CASSPPAGYGYTF
CDR3 DNA: TGTGCCAGCAGCCCCCCGGCAGGGTATGGCTACACCTTC
CDR3 length: 13
V gene: TRBV14
J gene: TRBJ1-2
D gene: NA
clone size: NA

CDR3 protein: CASSQDKVSSTGAFF
CDR3 DNA: TGCGCCAGCAGCCAAGATAAGGTCTCTAGCACTGGAGCTTTCTTT
CDR3 length: 15
V gene: TRBV4-1
J gene: TRBJ1-1
D gene: NA
clone size: NA

CDR3 protein: CATSSAGGPLYEQFF
CDR3 DNA: TGTGCCACCAGCAGCGCGGGGGGCCCCCTATATGAGCAGTTCTTC
CDR3 length: 15
V gene: TRBV15
J gene: TRBJ2-1
D gene: TRBD2
clone size: NA

CDR3 protein: CASSGSGTSQETQYF
CDR3 DNA: TGTGCCAGCAGCGGGTCGGGGACATCCCAAGAGACCCAGTACTTC
CDR3 length: 15
V gene: TRBV9
J gene: TRBJ2-5
D gene: NA
clone size: NA

CDR3 protein: CASSGADPTSPLHF
CDR3 DNA: TGTGCCAGCAGTGGGGCAGATCCTACTTCACCCCTCCACTTT
CDR3 length: 14
V gene: TRBV2
J gene: TRBJ1-6
D gene: NA
clone size: few

CDR3 protein: CASSPGTGVEKLFF
CDR3 DNA: TGTGCCAGCAGCCCCGGGACAGGGGTCGAAAAACTGTTTTTT
CDR3 length: 14
V gene: TRBV7-9
J gene: TRBJ1-4
D gene: TRBD1
clone size: NA

CDR3 protein: CAISGLAGSTDTQYF
CDR3 DNA: TGTGCCATCAGTGGACTAGCGGGGAGCACAGATACGCAGTATTTT
CDR3 length: 15
V gene: TRBV10-3
J gene: TRBJ2-3
D gene: TRBD2
clone size: NA

CDR3 protein: CSVEGLARIGTDTQYF
CDR3 DNA: TGCAGCGTTGAAGGCTTAGCGAGGATAGGCACAGATACGCAGTATTTT
CDR3 length: 16
V gene: TRBV29-1
J gene: TRBJ2-3
D gene: NA
clone size: NA

CDR3 protein: CASSIVLAGGETQYF
CDR3 DNA: TGTGCCAGTAGTATTGTCCTAGCGGGGGGTGAGACCCAGTACTTC
CDR3 length: 15
V gene: TRBV19
J gene: TRBJ2-5
D gene: TRBD2
clone size: NA

CDR3 protein: CAGGFDQPQHF
CDR3 DNA: TGTGCCGGGGGGTTCGATCAGCCCCAGCATTTT
CDR3 length: 11
V gene: TRBV19
J gene: TRBJ1-5
D gene: NA
clone size: NA